This TCR beta chain was captured in a study of control samples from healthy donors and cancer patients. This clone has only one observation. The germline gives CDR1 KGHSH, CDR2 LQKENI. Trimming removed 2 bases from V and 2 bases from J, with 7 bases in between. The CDR3 loop spans 14 amino acids. This table comes from immunoSEQ multiplex PCR, and its TCRdb copy is limited to in-frame clones, with some not included. Among hundreds of thousands of clones listed, 80% to 95% were seen once. This clonotype was sampled from a man aged 40-49 years with head and neck cancer. This rearrangement joins TRBV18 to TRBJ1-5; D perhaps matches TRBD1 (5 bases). The material sequenced was PBMCs. The CDR3 region is CASSPLQGNQPQHF. The CDR3 bases are TGTGCCAGCTCACCATTACAGGGCAATCAGCCCCAGCATTTT.